The 24 T cell receptor beta chains in this list originate from one sample, sequenced in a study of blood T cell repertoires in COVID-19. Using immunoSEQ multiplex PCR, the repertoire was profiled, and TCRdb retains in-frame clones only, with some absent. Of about 63,000 clones in the sample, around 80% are singletons; the top ten hold more than 30%. The source material was peripheral blood. The receptors shown here come from a human donor in a cohort sampled during active COVID-19.

This clone was found a few times. The chain carries TRBV28 and TRBJ1-5; maybe TRBD1 (5 bases). Between the trimmed V and J ends, which lost 6 bases and 5 bases, there was a span of 5 bases. The CDR3 runs to 11 residues. Germline V gene sequence: CDR1 MDHEN, CDR2 SYDVKM. The CDR3 sequence: CASRGHQPQHF. CDR3 coding DNA: TGTGCCAGCAGGGGGCATCAGCCCCAGCATTTT.

The chain combines TRBV19 with TRBJ2-5; 7 bases match TRBD1. CDR1 and CDR2 from the germline V gene are LNHDA and SQIVND (reference sequence). The CDR3 contains 16 residues. Trimming removed 6 bases from V and 2 bases from J; junction bases left unmatched: 12. CDR3 protein: CASSQRQGRGQETQYF. In nucleotides, the CDR3 is TGTGCCAGTAGCCAACGACAGGGTAGAGGGCAAGAGACCCAGTACTTC. Using reference TRBV19 and TRBJ2-5 for the parts outside the CDR3, the full variable domain is DGGITQSPKYLFRKEGQNVTLSCEQNLNHDAMYWYRQDPGQGLRLIYYSQIVNDFQKGDIAEGYSVSREKKESFPLTVTSAQKNPTAFYLCASSQRQGRGQETQYFGPGTRLLVL.

This sequence joins TRBV6-1 and TRBJ2-1; the match to TRBD2 covers 15 bases. Germline V CDR1 and CDR2: MNHNS, SASEGT. This CDR3 spans 16 amino acids. With 3 bases clipped from V and 9 bases from J, the junction kept 6 bases outside the gene matches. As DNA, the CDR3 is TGTGCCAGCAGTGACGGGGGACTAGCGGGAGGAGTTGAGCAGTTCTTC. Its protein is CASSDGGLAGGVEQFF.

The V call is TRBV27, the J call TRBJ2-7; 11 bases line up with TRBD2. Germline CDR1 is MNHEY and CDR2 is SMNVEV (reference sequence). V gave up 7 bases and J gave up 4 bases; unmatched junction bases: 12. The length of the CDR3 is 16 residues. The CDR3 spells CASTQGTSGRQYEQYF. In DNA form, the CDR3 reads TGTGCCAGCACTCAGGGGACTAGCGGACGTCAATACGAGCAGTACTTC.

The chain joins TRBV9 to TRBJ2-4; TRBD2 agrees at 8 bases. The CDR3 contains 16 residues. CDR1 is SGDLS, CDR2 YYNGEE, per germline. The V and J ends lost 1 base and 11 bases, in that order; junction bases with no gene match: 14. The CDR3 DNA follows: TGTGCCAGCAGCGTATATGCTAGCGGGCAGGGGATAGTTCAGTACTTC. Translation gives CASSVYASGQGIVQYF.

J is TRBJ2-5 and V is TRBV7-3; 8 nucleotides align to TRBD2. There are 15 residues in the CDR3. Germline-derived CDR1 and CDR2 are SGHTA and FQGTGA. After removal of 1 base from V and 3 bases from J, the junction contained 4 bases not matched to a gene. This CDR3 is CASSLIGTREETQYF. In DNA form, the CDR3 reads TGTGCCAGCAGCTTAATCGGGACTAGGGAAGAGACCCAGTACTTC.

The chain is built from TRBV7-2 and TRBJ1-4; 8 bases agree with TRBD1. Per germline, CDR1 SGHTA and CDR2 FQGNSA. The CDR3 sequence is 15 residues long. J gave up 8 bases and V 5 bases, and 10 bases lay outside the gene matches. The CDR3 reads CASSGAVRGREKLFF. CDR3 sequence (DNA): TGTGCCAGCAGCGGAGCGGTCAGGGGGCGGGAAAAACTGTTTTTT.

This chain connects TRBV29-1 to TRBJ1-2; TRBD1 matches at 9 bases. Germline loops: CDR1 SQVTM, CDR2 ANQGSEA. V dropped 6 bases and J dropped 2; count of bases not matched to a gene: 7. This CDR3 is 14 amino acids long. The CDR3: CSVPTGTGNYGYTF. CDR3 bases: TGCAGCGTCCCTACCGGGACAGGGAACTATGGCTACACCTTC.

The chain uses TRBV19 and TRBJ2-1; 16 bases fit TRBD2. The CDR3 length is 19 residues. Germline CDR1 reads LNHDA; CDR2 reads SQIVND (reference sequence). V was clipped by 0 bases and J by 7 bases; unmatched bases: 9. The CDR3 bases are TGTGCCAGTAGTATAGATGGGCCGGGACTAGCGGGAGGGTTAAATGAGCAGTTCTTC. This gives the protein CASSIDGPGLAGGLNEQFF. Together with reference TRBV19 and TRBJ2-1, the CDR3 gives the full variable domain: DGGITQSPKYLFRKEGQNVTLSCEQNLNHDAMYWYRQDPGQGLRLIYYSQIVNDFQKGDIAEGYSVSREKKESFPLTVTSAQKNPTAFYLCASSIDGPGLAGGLNEQFFGPGTRLTVL.

The V gene is TRBV5-8, the J gene TRBJ1-5; tentatively, D is TRBD1 (6 bases). Germline CDR1 reads SGHTS; CDR2 reads YDEGEE. CDR3 length equals 16 residues. V lost 0 bases and J 3 bases, leaving 13 bases between the germline ends. The CDR3 DNA sequence: TGTGCCAGCAGCTTGGGGACCGGACAGTACAATCAGCCCCAGCATTTT. It codes for CASSLGTGQYNQPQHF. Using reference TRBV5-8 and TRBJ1-5 for the parts outside the CDR3, the full variable domain is EAGVTQSPTHLIKTRGQQATLRCSPISGHTSVYWYQQALGLGLQFLLWYDEGEERNRGNFPPRFSGRQFPNYSSELNVNALELEDSALYLCASSLGTGQYNQPQHFGDGTRLSIL.

This clone appeared once. The chain has TRBV10-3 and TRBJ1-1; unclear D gene. V was pared by 6 bases and J by 0 bases, with 11 bases between. The CDR3 runs to 14 residues. The germline V gene has CDR1 ENHRY and CDR2 SYGVKD. CDR3 nucleotides: TGTGCCATCAGGGCGGCCGATATGAACACTGAAGCTTTCTTT. Translation gives CAIRAADMNTEAFF.

Only a few counts were recorded for this clone. The chain employs TRBV24-1 and TRBJ1-5, with 9 nucleotides matching TRBD1. CDR1 is KGHDR and CDR2 is SFDVKD in the germline V gene. J was trimmed by 5 bases and V by 1 base; bases with no gene match: 8. The CDR3 has 17 residues. The CDR3 loop reads CATSDFPQGDRDQPQHF. The CDR3 DNA is TGTGCCACCAGTGATTTTCCGCAAGGGGACAGGGATCAGCCCCAGCATTTT.

This clone came up a few times. The gene calls are TRBV6-6 and TRBJ2-1; 11 nucleotides line up with TRBD2. Germline values: CDR1 MNHNY, CDR2 SVGAGI (reference sequence). This CDR3 contains 18 residues. The V segment lost 6 bases and the J segment 7 bases; nucleotides outside the gene matches: 17. CDR3 coding DNA: TGTGCCAGCAGCCGACGATCGCCTAGCGGGAGGATAGGGAATGAGCAGTTCTTC. Its translation: CASSRRSPSGRIGNEQFF.

V gene TRBV6-5 combines with J gene TRBJ1-2, with D possibly matching TRBD1 (5 bases). Germline-derived CDR1 and CDR2 are MNHEY and SVGAGI. The CDR3 extends over 13 amino acids. Trimming left V 6 bases short and J 4 bases short, with 12 bases between. The DNA of the CDR3 is TGTGCCAGCAGCCAACGACAGAGCTATGGCTACACCTTC. Its translation: CASSQRQSYGYTF.

V usage is TRBV27 and J usage is TRBJ2-7, with D tentatively TRBD2 (5 bases). The CDR3 consists of 14 residues. From germline, CDR1 is MNHEY and CDR2 SMNVEV (reference sequence). Between the trimmed V and J ends, which lost 5 bases and 4 bases, there was a span of 15 bases. The chain's CDR3 is CASSMDVRGYEQYF. The CDR3 DNA sequence: TGTGCCAGCAGTATGGATGTGAGAGGGTACGAGCAGTACTTC.

The chain couples TRBV27 to TRBJ2-1; TRBD2 aligns across 9 bases. The CDR3 has 15 residues. The germline V gene has CDR1 MNHEY and CDR2 SMNVEV (reference sequence). Unmatched junction bases numbered 5, after V lost 2 bases and J lost 6 bases. CDR3 nucleotide sequence: TGTGCCAGCAGTTTAAGTCTAGCGGGGATCAATGAGCAGTTCTTC. Its translation is CASSLSLAGINEQFF.

V usage is TRBV19 and J usage is TRBJ2-1, with D possibly TRBD2 on 5 matching bases. The CDR3 runs 16 residues. CDR1 and CDR2 (germline): LNHDA, SQIVND (reference sequence). Between the trimmed V and J ends, which lost 1 base and 0 bases, there was a span of 10 bases. The CDR3 sequence: CASSIASGSSYNEQFF. The DNA for the CDR3 is TGTGCCAGTAGTATAGCGTCGGGAAGCTCCTACAATGAGCAGTTCTTC.

The chain combines TRBV5-1 with TRBJ2-5, with 9 bases lining up with TRBD1. With 4 bases clipped from V and 4 bases from J, the junction kept 5 bases outside the gene matches. The germline V gene encodes CDR1 SGHRS and CDR2 YFSETQ. The CDR3 extends over 14 amino acids. In DNA form, the CDR3 reads TGCGCCAGCAGCGGGACAGGGTGGCGAGAGACCCAGTACTTC. The encoded protein is CASSGTGWRETQYF.

V usage is TRBV24-1 and J usage is TRBJ2-1; D might be TRBD2 (5 bases). CDR1 KGHDR and CDR2 SFDVKD come from the germline V gene. V was shortened by 3 bases and J by 7 bases, with 18 bases between the two germline ends. This CDR3 spans 16 amino acids. The CDR3: CATSDVGRGFGNEQFF. The DNA for the CDR3 is TGTGCCACCAGTGATGTCGGACGGGGTTTTGGTAATGAGCAGTTCTTC.

The CDR3 here is CASSPPSPKNIQYF. The CDR3 coding sequence is TGTGCCAGCAGTCCCCCTTCCCCCAAAAACATTCAGTACTTC. The chain employs TRBV28 and TRBJ2-4; D gene uncertain. Looked up from germline, CDR1 is MDHEN and CDR2 is SYDVKM. This CDR3 has 14 amino acids. Trimming took 5 bases from V and 2 from J, leaving 10 bases between them.

Written as DNA, the CDR3 is TGTGCCAGCAGCCTTAGCGGGAGCCCCCCCTACAATGAGCAGTTCTTC. This translates into CASSLSGSPPYNEQFF. V usage is TRBV11-3 and J usage is TRBJ2-1; TRBD2 aligns across 9 bases. CDR1 is SGHNT, CDR2 YENEEA, per germline. This CDR3 comprises 16 residues. With V trimmed by 5 bases and J by 2 bases, 7 bases remained unmatched.

The CDR3: CASSSRQGRLTGELFF. The CDR3 region has the DNA TGTGCCAGCAGCTCTAGACAGGGGAGGTTAACCGGGGAGCTGTTTTTT. The chain carries TRBV7-3 and TRBJ2-2; the match to TRBD1 covers 8 bases. The junction had 9 bases not matched to a gene; V was cut back by 4 bases and J by 5 bases. Germline V CDR1 and CDR2: SGHTA, FQGTGA. The CDR3 runs 16 residues.

The rearrangement links TRBV18 to TRBJ1-5; 7 nucleotides align to TRBD1. Trimming cost V 3 bases and J 4 bases; bases outside gene matches: 6. The germline V gene has CDR1 KGHSH and CDR2 LQKENI. The CDR3 sequence is 15 residues long. Here the CDR3 reads CASSPGQAINQPQHF. In DNA form, the CDR3 reads TGTGCCAGCTCACCCGGACAGGCAATTAATCAGCCCCAGCATTTT.

The chain has TRBV4-3 and TRBJ2-7; 7 positions agree with TRBD1. V was clipped by 1 base and J by 3 bases; unmatched bases: 3. The CDR3 runs 14 residues. CDR1 is LGHNA and CDR2 is YSLEER in the germline V gene. This chain's CDR3 is CASSQGGGGYEQYF. CDR3 in DNA: TGCGCCAGCAGCCAAGGAGGGGGCGGCTACGAGCAGTACTTC.